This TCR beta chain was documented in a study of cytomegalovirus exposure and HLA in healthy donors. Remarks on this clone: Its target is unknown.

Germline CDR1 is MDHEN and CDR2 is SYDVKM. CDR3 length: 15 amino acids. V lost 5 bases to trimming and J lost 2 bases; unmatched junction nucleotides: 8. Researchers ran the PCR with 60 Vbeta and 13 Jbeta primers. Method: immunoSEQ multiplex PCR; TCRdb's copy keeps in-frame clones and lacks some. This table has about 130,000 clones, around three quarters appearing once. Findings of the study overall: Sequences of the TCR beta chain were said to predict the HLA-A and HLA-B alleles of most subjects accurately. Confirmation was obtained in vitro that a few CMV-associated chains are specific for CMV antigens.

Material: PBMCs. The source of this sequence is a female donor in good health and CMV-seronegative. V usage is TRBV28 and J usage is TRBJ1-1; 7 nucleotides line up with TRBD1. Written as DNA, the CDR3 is TGTGCCAGCAGTGACACCGGGACAGAAAACACTGAAGCTTTCTTT. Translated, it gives CASSDTGTENTEAFF.